The T cell receptor beta chain under discussion was sequenced for a study of Graves' ophthalmopathy and Graves' hyperthyroidism. Germline-derived CDR1 and CDR2 are MNHNS and SASEGT. V lost 5 bases and J lost 10, with 12 bases in between. The length of the CDR3 is 13 residues. Amplification of the TCR beta CDR3 regions used RNA transcripts (as template). Following a first-round RT-PCR that used HTBI primers, a second-round multiplex PCR was carried out. MiXCR was run by TCRdb on the multiplex PCR reads, yielding one entry per CDR3 protein. The table has roughly 500,000 distinct CDR3 sequences, approximately 15% seen once; the top ten hold approximately 9.8%. This clonotype was detected ten times or more.

This TCR came from a woman aged 25 to 39 with Graves' ophthalmopathy. Specimen: blood. This chain links TRBV6-1 with TRBJ1-6; no clear D. CDR3 bases: TGTGCCAGCAGTTCTCTGCGAGGATCACCCCTCCACTTT. It translates to CASSSLRGSPLHF.